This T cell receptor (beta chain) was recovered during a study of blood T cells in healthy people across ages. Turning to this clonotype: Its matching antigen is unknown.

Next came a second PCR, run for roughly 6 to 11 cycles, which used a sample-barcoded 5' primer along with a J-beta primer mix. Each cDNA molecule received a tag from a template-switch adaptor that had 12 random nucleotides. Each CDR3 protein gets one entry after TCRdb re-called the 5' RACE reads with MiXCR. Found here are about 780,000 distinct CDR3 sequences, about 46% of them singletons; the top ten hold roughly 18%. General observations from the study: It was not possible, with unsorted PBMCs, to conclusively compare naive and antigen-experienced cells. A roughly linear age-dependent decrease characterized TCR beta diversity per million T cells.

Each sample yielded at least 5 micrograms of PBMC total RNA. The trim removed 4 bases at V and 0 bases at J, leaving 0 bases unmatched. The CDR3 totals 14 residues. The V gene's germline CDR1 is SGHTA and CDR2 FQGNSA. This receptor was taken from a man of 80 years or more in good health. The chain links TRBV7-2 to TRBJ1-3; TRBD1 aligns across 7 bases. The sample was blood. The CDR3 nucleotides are TGTGCCAGCAGCTGGGACAGCTCTGGAAACACCATATATTTT. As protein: CASSWDSSGNTIYF.